This is a list of T cell receptor beta chains from one sample in a study of CD8 T cells in ankylosing spondylitis. TCRdb re-derived calls from the 5' RACE reads in MiXCR, one entry per CDR3 protein. The data hold some 700,000 distinct CDR3 sequences, with around 17% observed a single time. The sample was blood, either unsorted or a sorted T cell fraction (not recorded which). Source of these receptors: a male donor with ankylosing spondylitis. CDR3s include the opening cysteine and the closing phenylalanine or tryptophan. D genes are given only for firm matches. The size entry is marked missing in some rows and otherwise reads once, few, many or a size class.

abundance: -
d_gene: TRBD2
v_gene: TRBV4-3
len: 14
j_gene: TRBJ2-7
CDR3aa: CASSHGGLAHEQYF
CDR3nt: TGCGCCAGCAGCCATGGAGGACTAGCGCACGAGCAGTACTTC

abundance: few
d_gene: TRBD1
v_gene: TRBV9
len: 16
j_gene: TRBJ1-1
CDR3aa: CASSVGGGSGNTEAFF
CDR3nt: TGTGCCAGCAGCGTAGGAGGGGGCTCAGGGAACACTGAAGCTTTCTTT

abundance: few
d_gene: -
v_gene: TRBV29-1
len: 12
j_gene: TRBJ2-5
CDR3aa: CSVRRAAETQYF
CDR3nt: TGCAGCGTACGGAGGGCCGCAGAGACCCAGTACTTC

abundance: few
d_gene: TRBD2
v_gene: TRBV20-1
len: 15
j_gene: TRBJ2-7
CDR3aa: CSAGRGSGSGYEQYF
CDR3nt: TGCAGTGCAGGCCGGGGTAGCGGGAGTGGTTACGAGCAGTACTTC

abundance: few
d_gene: -
v_gene: TRBV4-1
len: 18
j_gene: TRBJ2-2
CDR3aa: CASSQEWGGGFRTGELFF
CDR3nt: TGCGCCAGCAGCCAAGAATGGGGGGGGGGCTTTCGGACCGGGGAGCTGTTTTTT

abundance: -
d_gene: -
v_gene: TRBV27
len: 15
j_gene: TRBJ2-1
CDR3aa: CASSLLGSSGNEQFF
CDR3nt: TGTGCCAGCAGTTTATTGGGGAGTAGCGGCAATGAGCAGTTCTTC

abundance: -
d_gene: -
v_gene: TRBV28
len: 15
j_gene: TRBJ1-6
CDR3aa: CASSFSGSRGSPLHF
CDR3nt: TGTGCCAGCAGTTTTTCAGGGTCAAGGGGATCACCCCTCCACTTT

abundance: -
d_gene: TRBD2
v_gene: TRBV6-2/TRBV6-3
len: 15
j_gene: TRBJ2-5
CDR3aa: CASSYLAGLQETQYF
CDR3nt: TGTGCCAGCAGTTACCTAGCGGGCCTCCAAGAGACCCAGTACTTC

abundance: -
d_gene: -
v_gene: TRBV5-5
len: 14
j_gene: TRBJ2-1
CDR3aa: CASSFWGSYNEQFF
CDR3nt: TGTGCCAGCAGCTTTTGGGGGTCCTACAATGAGCAGTTCTTC

abundance: -
d_gene: -
v_gene: TRBV29-1
len: 14
j_gene: TRBJ2-3
CDR3aa: CSVVGTHGTDTQYF
CDR3nt: TGCAGCGTCGTCGGGACGCACGGCACAGATACGCAGTATTTT

abundance: few
d_gene: TRBD1
v_gene: TRBV3-1
len: 14
j_gene: TRBJ1-2
CDR3aa: CASSLMTGGGGYTF
CDR3nt: TGTGCCAGCAGCCTCATGACAGGGGGGGGCGGCTACACCTTC

abundance: -
d_gene: -
v_gene: TRBV4-1
len: 17
j_gene: TRBJ1-2
CDR3aa: CASSQDPVPDRNYGYTF
CDR3nt: TGCGCCAGCAGCCAAGACCCCGTACCGGACAGAAACTATGGCTACACCTTC

abundance: -
d_gene: TRBD2
v_gene: TRBV28
len: 14
j_gene: TRBJ2-1
CDR3aa: CASSWTSGSYEQFF
CDR3nt: TGTGCCAGCAGTTGGACTAGCGGGAGCTATGAGCAGTTCTTC

abundance: few
d_gene: -
v_gene: TRBV24-1
len: 13
j_gene: TRBJ2-2
CDR3aa: CATSERRGRELFF
CDR3nt: TGTGCCACCAGTGAAAGGAGAGGCCGGGAGCTGTTTTTT

abundance: few
d_gene: -
v_gene: TRBV7-9
len: 13
j_gene: TRBJ2-7
CDR3aa: CASSPEVLYEQYF
CDR3nt: TGTGCCAGCAGCCCCGAGGTTCTCTACGAGCAGTACTTC

abundance: -
d_gene: TRBD2
v_gene: TRBV3-1
len: 16
j_gene: TRBJ2-3
CDR3aa: CASSHPGTSGTDTQYF
CDR3nt: TGTGCCAGCAGCCACCCCGGGACTAGCGGCACAGATACGCAGTATTTT

abundance: -
d_gene: TRBD1
v_gene: TRBV20-1
len: 14
j_gene: TRBJ1-2
CDR3aa: CSASSRGLDYGYTF
CDR3nt: TGCAGTGCTAGCAGTAGGGGGCTCGACTATGGCTACACCTTC

abundance: few
d_gene: TRBD1
v_gene: TRBV7-9
len: 15
j_gene: TRBJ1-4
CDR3aa: CASSRRQGPGEKLFF
CDR3nt: TGTGCCAGCAGTCGTCGACAGGGGCCGGGGGAAAAACTGTTTTTT

abundance: -
d_gene: -
v_gene: TRBV11-1
len: 12
j_gene: TRBJ2-1
CDR3aa: CASSLLGYEQFF
CDR3nt: TGTGCCAGCAGCCTACTCGGCTATGAGCAGTTCTTC

abundance: -
d_gene: -
v_gene: TRBV30
len: 13
j_gene: TRBJ1-2
CDR3aa: CAWIEGPGGGYTF
CDR3nt: TGTGCCTGGATCGAGGGGCCGGGGGGTGGCTACACCTTC

abundance: many
d_gene: TRBD2
v_gene: TRBV6-4
len: 16
j_gene: TRBJ2-3
CDR3aa: CASSEQAGSGTDTQYF
CDR3nt: TGTGCCAGCAGTGAACAAGCGGGTAGCGGGACAGATACGCAGTATTTT

abundance: few
d_gene: -
v_gene: TRBV12-3/TRBV12-4
len: 15
j_gene: TRBJ2-5
CDR3aa: CASSLLGAPGETQYF
CDR3nt: TGTGCCAGCAGTTTATTGGGGGCCCCTGGGGAGACCCAGTACTTC

abundance: -
d_gene: TRBD2
v_gene: TRBV5-1
len: 16
j_gene: TRBJ2-1
CDR3aa: CASSLVPSGGNNEQFF
CDR3nt: TGCGCCAGCAGCTTGGTGCCTAGCGGGGGGAACAATGAGCAGTTCTTC

abundance: -
d_gene: TRBD1
v_gene: TRBV12-3/TRBV12-4
len: 15
j_gene: TRBJ2-7
CDR3aa: CASSRTGGRDYEQYF
CDR3nt: TGTGCCAGCAGCCGGACAGGGGGCCGGGACTACGAGCAGTACTTC

abundance: -
d_gene: TRBD1
v_gene: TRBV2
len: 15
j_gene: TRBJ1-2
CDR3aa: CASTRSGTGNYGYTF
CDR3nt: TGTGCCAGCACCCGATCCGGGACAGGGAACTATGGCTACACCTTC

abundance: -
d_gene: TRBD1
v_gene: TRBV5-1
len: 15
j_gene: TRBJ2-1
CDR3aa: CASSRPLDRDNEQFF
CDR3nt: TGCGCCAGCAGCCGCCCACTGGACAGGGACAATGAGCAGTTCTTC

abundance: -
d_gene: -
v_gene: TRBV7-2
len: 13
j_gene: TRBJ2-3
CDR3aa: CASSLEVADTQYF
CDR3nt: TGTGCCAGCAGCTTAGAAGTTGCAGATACGCAGTATTTT

abundance: few
d_gene: -
v_gene: TRBV20-1
len: 15
j_gene: TRBJ2-3
CDR3aa: CSARGGDGATDTQYF
CDR3nt: TGCAGTGCTCGCGGTGGGGACGGCGCCACAGATACGCAGTATTTT

abundance: -
d_gene: -
v_gene: TRBV21-1
len: 15
j_gene: TRBJ1-1
CDR3aa: CASSKRGGVSTEAFF
CDR3nt: TGTGCCAGCAGCAAAAGGGGGGGGGTGAGCACTGAAGCTTTCTTT

abundance: -
d_gene: -
v_gene: TRBV25-1
len: 13
j_gene: TRBJ2-7
CDR3aa: CASSDPNRAEQYF
CDR3nt: TGTGCCAGCAGTGACCCCAACAGGGCCGAGCAGTACTTC

abundance: -
d_gene: -
v_gene: TRBV12-3/TRBV12-4
len: 15
j_gene: TRBJ2-7
CDR3aa: CASSSPLGGIYEQYF
CDR3nt: TGTGCCAGCAGTTCTCCCCTCGGGGGAATCTACGAGCAGTACTTC

abundance: -
d_gene: -
v_gene: TRBV9
len: 14
j_gene: TRBJ2-7
CDR3aa: CASSASLEGYEQYF
CDR3nt: TGTGCCAGCAGCGCCTCACTAGAGGGCTACGAGCAGTACTTC

abundance: few
d_gene: -
v_gene: TRBV24-1
len: 11
j_gene: TRBJ2-1
CDR3aa: CATSDGYEQFF
CDR3nt: TGTGCCACCAGTGACGGTTATGAGCAGTTCTTC

abundance: -
d_gene: -
v_gene: TRBV30
len: 11
j_gene: TRBJ2-7
CDR3aa: CAGGEFYEQYF
CDR3nt: TGTGCCGGAGGGGAGTTCTACGAGCAGTACTTC

abundance: few
d_gene: TRBD1
v_gene: TRBV5-1
len: 13
j_gene: TRBJ2-7
CDR3aa: CASSLVQGARVSF
CDR3nt: TGCGCCAGCAGCTTGGTACAGGGGGCGCGTGTATCATTC

abundance: -
d_gene: TRBD2
v_gene: TRBV9
len: 13
j_gene: TRBJ2-1
CDR3aa: CASGAGDVIEQFF
CDR3nt: TGTGCCAGCGGCGCGGGAGATGTGATTGAGCAGTTCTTC

abundance: few
d_gene: -
v_gene: TRBV11-2
len: 15
j_gene: TRBJ1-2
CDR3aa: CASSSGTLLTHGYTF
CDR3nt: TGTGCCAGCAGCTCAGGGACTCTCCTCACTCACGGCTACACCTTC

abundance: -
d_gene: TRBD1
v_gene: TRBV27
len: 15
j_gene: TRBJ2-5
CDR3aa: CASSLTGQGYETQYF
CDR3nt: TGTGCCAGCAGTTTAACAGGACAGGGCTATGAGACCCAGTACTTC

abundance: few
d_gene: -
v_gene: TRBV11-2
len: 15
j_gene: TRBJ2-7
CDR3aa: CASSPRGALSYEQYF
CDR3nt: TGTGCCAGCAGCCCACGGGGGGCTCTATCCTACGAGCAGTACTTC

abundance: -
d_gene: -
v_gene: TRBV7-9
len: 16
j_gene: TRBJ2-1
CDR3aa: CASSSSGLTTYNEQFF
CDR3nt: TGTGCCAGCAGCTCCAGCGGACTGACGACCTACAATGAGCAGTTCTTC

abundance: -
d_gene: -
v_gene: TRBV9
len: 15
j_gene: TRBJ1-1
CDR3aa: CASSVSTSLSTEAFF
CDR3nt: TGTGCCAGCAGCGTCTCTACCAGTCTCAGCACTGAAGCTTTCTTT

abundance: many
d_gene: -
v_gene: TRBV29-1
len: 15
j_gene: TRBJ2-3
CDR3aa: CSVSWGTQGGDTQYF
CDR3nt: TGCAGCGTTTCTTGGGGGACCCAAGGGGGAGATACGCAGTATTTT

abundance: few
d_gene: TRBD1
v_gene: TRBV28
len: 14
j_gene: TRBJ2-1
CDR3aa: CASMYRGGDNEQFF
CDR3nt: TGTGCCAGCATGTACAGGGGTGGTGACAATGAGCAGTTCTTC

abundance: few
d_gene: -
v_gene: TRBV2
len: 15
j_gene: TRBJ2-3
CDR3aa: CASSPLALRTDTQYF
CDR3nt: TGTGCCAGCAGTCCCCTAGCGCTTCGCACAGATACGCAGTATTTT

abundance: -
d_gene: TRBD2
v_gene: TRBV18
len: 16
j_gene: TRBJ2-2
CDR3aa: CASSPVGGGHTGELFF
CDR3nt: TGTGCCAGCTCACCAGTTGGCGGGGGACACACCGGGGAGCTGTTTTTT

abundance: -
d_gene: -
v_gene: TRBV7-3
len: 15
j_gene: TRBJ2-2
CDR3aa: CASSLWGQNTGELFF
CDR3nt: TGTGCCAGCAGCTTATGGGGACAGAACACCGGGGAGCTGTTTTTT

abundance: few
d_gene: -
v_gene: TRBV20-1
len: 16
j_gene: TRBJ2-2
CDR3aa: CSARDLGSGEIGELFF
CDR3nt: TGCAGTGCTAGAGATCTGGGGTCAGGGGAGATCGGGGAGCTGTTTTTT

abundance: many
d_gene: -
v_gene: TRBV6-5
len: 14
j_gene: TRBJ1-1
CDR3aa: CASSYRVRNTEAFF
CDR3nt: TGTGCCAGCAGTTACAGGGTGCGGAACACTGAAGCTTTCTTT